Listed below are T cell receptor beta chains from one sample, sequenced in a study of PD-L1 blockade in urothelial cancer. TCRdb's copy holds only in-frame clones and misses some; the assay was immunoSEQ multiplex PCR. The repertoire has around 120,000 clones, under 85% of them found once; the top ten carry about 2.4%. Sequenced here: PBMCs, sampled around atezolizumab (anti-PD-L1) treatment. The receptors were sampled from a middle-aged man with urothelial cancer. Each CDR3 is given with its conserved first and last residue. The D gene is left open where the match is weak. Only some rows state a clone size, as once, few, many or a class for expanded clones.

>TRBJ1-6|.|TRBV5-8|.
TGTGCCAGCAGCTTGGAGGGCCCATCGACTAGCGGACCCCTCCACTTT
CASSLEGPSTSGPLHF
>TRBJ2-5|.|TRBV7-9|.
TGTGCCAGCAGCCACAGGACACAAGAGACCCAGTACTTC
CASSHRTQETQYF
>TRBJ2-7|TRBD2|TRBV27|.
TGTGCCAGCAGTTCCCTAGCGGGAGCGATAAACGAGCAGTACTTC
CASSSLAGAINEQYF
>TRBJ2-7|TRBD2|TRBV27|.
TGTGCCAGCAGTTCCCCGGGGGGTACCTACGAGCAGTACTTC
CASSSPGGTYEQYF
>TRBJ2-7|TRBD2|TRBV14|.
TGTGCCAGCAGTCCTTGGGTATCTAGCGGGAGGGCCGCCGAGCAGTACTTC
CASSPWVSSGRAAEQYF
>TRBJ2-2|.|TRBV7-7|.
TGTGCTAGCAGCTCCGGGACCGGGGAGCTGTTTTTT
CASSSGTGELFF
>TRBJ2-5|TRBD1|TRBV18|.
TGTGCCAGCTCACCCGGACAGGGACAAGAGACCCAGTACTTC
CASSPGQGQETQYF
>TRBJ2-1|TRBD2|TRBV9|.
TGTGCCAGCAGCCTGACTAGCGGGAGGGCCCATGAGCAGTTCTTC
CASSLTSGRAHEQFF
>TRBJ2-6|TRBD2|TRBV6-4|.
TGTGCCAGCAGTGCAACTAGCGAGACTGGGGCCAACGTCCTGACTTTC
CASSATSETGANVLTF
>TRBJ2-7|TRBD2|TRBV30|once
TGTGCCTGGAGCACCGGGACTAGGGGCGCCGAGCAGTACTTC
CAWSTGTRGAEQYF
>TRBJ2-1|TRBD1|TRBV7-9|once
TGTGCCAGCAGCTCGAGACAGGGGTACAATGAGCAGTTCTTC
CASSSRQGYNEQFF
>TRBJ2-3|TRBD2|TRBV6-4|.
TGTGCCAGCAGTGAAGGTAGCGGGACAGATACGCAGTATTTT
CASSEGSGTDTQYF
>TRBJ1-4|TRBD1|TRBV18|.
TGTGCCAGCACCCGCGTAGGCAGGGGGAATGAAAAACTGTTTTTT
CASTRVGRGNEKLFF